Following are 10 T cell receptor beta chains from one sample sequenced in a study of response to subunit inactivated influenza vaccine. TCRdb itself ran the RT-PCR reads through MiXCR, one entry per CDR3 protein. The sample consists of hundreds of thousands of distinct CDR3 sequences, 10% to 15% of them appearing once. The sequencing used non-naive T cells sorted from PBMCs, collected less than 15 days before vaccination. The receptors stem from a man in his forties or fifties who received an inactivated influenza vaccine.

Only a few counts were recorded for this clonotype. The rearrangement joins TRBV12-3 or TRBV12-4 to TRBJ2-1; TRBD2 matches at 11 bases. V was pared by 6 bases and J by 8 bases, with 9 bases of the junction left unmatched. CDR3 length equals 15 residues. CDR3 in DNA: TGTGCCAGCAGCCTTACTAGCGGGAGTGTAGATGAGCAGTTCTTC. It encodes CASSLTSGSVDEQFF.

This clonotype was detected many times. The chain uses TRBV4-2 and TRBJ2-7; 7 nucleotides match TRBD2. Germline V gene lookup returns CDR1 LGHNA and CDR2 YNFKEQ. This CDR3 comprises 16 residues. V lost 0 bases and J lost 1; bases outside the gene matches: 6. The CDR3 loop reads CASSQEITGGSYEQYF. CDR3 nucleotide sequence: TGTGCCAGCAGCCAAGAGATCACGGGAGGATCCTACGAGCAGTACTTC.

This clonotype was recorded many times. This chain links TRBV6-1 with TRBJ2-1, with D perhaps TRBD1 (5 bases). Between the trimmed V and J ends, which lost 10 bases and 6 bases, there was a span of 22 bases. CDR1 is MNHNS, CDR2 SASEGT, per germline. This CDR3 is 15 amino acids long. The CDR3 protein is CATKRPGPWGNEQFF. The DNA for the CDR3 is TGTGCCACAAAACGGCCAGGGCCTTGGGGCAATGAGCAGTTCTTC.

This clonotype occurred many times. The chain carries TRBV20-1 and TRBJ2-7; 10 bases align to TRBD1. Germline lookup yields CDR1 DFQATT and CDR2 SNEGSKA (reference sequence). Trimming at V came to 5 bases and at J to 7 bases, leaving 11 bases not matched to a gene. The CDR3 spans 14 residues. CDR3 bases: TGCAGTGCTCCGCGACAGGGGGCGGTCTTGGAGCAGTACTTC. Protein sequence: CSAPRQGAVLEQYF.

A word on this clonotype: This may come from a read error, since a much larger clone is one base off. V is TRBV27 and J is TRBJ2-6; possibly TRBD1 for D (5 bases). Germline V gives CDR1 MNHEY, CDR2 SMNVEV (reference sequence). The CDR3 is 14 amino acids. The CDR3 reads CASRESSGANVLPF. The CDR3 DNA sequence: TGTGCCAGCAGAGAGAGCTCTGGGGCCAACGTCCTGCCTTTC. The full variable domain, with the rest looked up from reference TRBV27 and TRBJ2-6, is EAQVTQNPRYLITVTGKKLTVTCSQNMNHEYMSWYRQDPGLGLRQIYYSMNVEVTDKGDVPEGYKVSRKEKRNFPLILESPSPNQTSLYFCASRESSGANVLPFGAGSRLTVL.

This clonotype was detected only a few times. The chain is built from TRBV7-2 and TRBJ1-2, with TRBD1 matching 8 bases. Unmatched junction bases numbered 12, after V lost 5 bases and J lost 1 base. The V gene's germline CDR1 is SGHTA and CDR2 FQGNSA. There are 17 residues in the CDR3. CDR3 in amino acids: CASSKDRGHMNNYGYTF. The CDR3 DNA sequence: TGTGCCAGCAGCAAAGACAGGGGCCACATGAATAACTATGGCTACACCTTC.

This chain uses TRBV12-3 or TRBV12-4 with TRBJ1-4, with D perhaps matching TRBD1 (5 bases). This CDR3 has 11 amino acids. The ends were cut back, 3 bases at V and 14 bases at J, with 10 bases in the middle. The CDR3 here is CASSLGLGLFF. CDR3 nucleotides: TGTGCCAGCAGTTTGGGGCTCGGTCTGTTTTTT.

This clonotype showed up just a few times. The V and J genes are TRBV7-2 and TRBJ2-7; 14 positions agree with TRBD2. V was pared by 7 bases and J by 2 bases, with 7 bases of the junction left unmatched. The CDR3 runs 16 residues. Germline V gives CDR1 SGHTA, CDR2 FQGNSA. The chain's CDR3 is CASKGTSGSGTYEQYF. DNA for the CDR3: TGTGCCAGCAAAGGGACTAGCGGGAGTGGGACCTACGAGCAGTACTTC.

This chain links TRBV19 with TRBJ2-1; 15 bases are shared with TRBD2. The CDR3 is 18 residues long. V was pared by 4 bases and J by 4 bases, with 8 bases of the junction left unmatched. Looked up from germline, CDR1 is LNHDA and CDR2 is SQIVND (reference sequence). The CDR3 reads CASSRGTSGGRFYNEQFF. The CDR3 DNA is TGTGCCAGTAGTAGGGGGACTAGCGGGGGGCGATTTTACAATGAGCAGTTCTTC.

This clonotype was counted only a few times. The chain links TRBV28 to TRBJ2-7; D call uncertain. This CDR3 comprises 14 residues. From germline, CDR1 is MDHEN and CDR2 SYDVKM. V was cut by 2 bases and J by 3 bases, with 11 bases left in between. Here the CDR3 DNA reads TGTGCCAGCAGTTTAATCCGGCAGAGCTACGAGCAGTACTTC. This codes for CASSLIRQSYEQYF.